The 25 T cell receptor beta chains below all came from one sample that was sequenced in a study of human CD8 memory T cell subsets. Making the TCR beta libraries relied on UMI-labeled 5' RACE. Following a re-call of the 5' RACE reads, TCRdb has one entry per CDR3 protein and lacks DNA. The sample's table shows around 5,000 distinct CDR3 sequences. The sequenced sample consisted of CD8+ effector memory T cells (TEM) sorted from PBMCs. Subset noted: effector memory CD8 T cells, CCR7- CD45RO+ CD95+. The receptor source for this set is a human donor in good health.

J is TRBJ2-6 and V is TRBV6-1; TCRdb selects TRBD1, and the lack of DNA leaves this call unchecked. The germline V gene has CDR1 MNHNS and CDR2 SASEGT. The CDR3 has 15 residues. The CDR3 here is CASSEEGAGANVLTF.

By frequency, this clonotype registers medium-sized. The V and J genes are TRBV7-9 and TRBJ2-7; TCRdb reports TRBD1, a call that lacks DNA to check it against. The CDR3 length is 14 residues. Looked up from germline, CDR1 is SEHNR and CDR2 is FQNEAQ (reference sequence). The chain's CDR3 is CASQSPLPSYEQYF.

CDR3 in amino acids: CASSLTLPGGWIHEKLFF. The V call is TRBV27, the J call TRBJ1-4; TCRdb indicates TRBD1, and absent DNA this call remains unverified. The CDR3 is made up of 18 amino acids. Germline V gene data show CDR1 as MNHEY and CDR2 as SMNVEV (reference sequence).

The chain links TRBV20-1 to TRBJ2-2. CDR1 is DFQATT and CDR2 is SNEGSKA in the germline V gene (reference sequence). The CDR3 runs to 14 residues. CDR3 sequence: CSARDWADTGELFF.

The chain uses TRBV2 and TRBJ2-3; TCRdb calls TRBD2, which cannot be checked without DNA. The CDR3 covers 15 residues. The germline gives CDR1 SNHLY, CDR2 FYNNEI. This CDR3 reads CASRTSGGATDTQYF.

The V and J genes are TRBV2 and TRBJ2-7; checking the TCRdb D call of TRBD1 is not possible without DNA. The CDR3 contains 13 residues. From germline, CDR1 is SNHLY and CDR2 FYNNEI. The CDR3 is CASSDGTGRGQYF.

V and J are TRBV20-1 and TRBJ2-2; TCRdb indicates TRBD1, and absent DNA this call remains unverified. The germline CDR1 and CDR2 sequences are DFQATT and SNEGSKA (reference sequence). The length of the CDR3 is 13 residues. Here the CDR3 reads CSADREDTGELFF.

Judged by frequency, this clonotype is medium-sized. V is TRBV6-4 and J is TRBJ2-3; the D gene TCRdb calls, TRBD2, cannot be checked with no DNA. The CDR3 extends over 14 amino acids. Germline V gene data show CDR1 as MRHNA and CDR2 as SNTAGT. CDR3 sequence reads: CASSPGLSTDTQYF.

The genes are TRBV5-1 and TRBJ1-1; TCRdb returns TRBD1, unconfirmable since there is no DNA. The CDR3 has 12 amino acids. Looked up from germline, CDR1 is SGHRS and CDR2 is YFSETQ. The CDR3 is CASSLEGDEAFF.

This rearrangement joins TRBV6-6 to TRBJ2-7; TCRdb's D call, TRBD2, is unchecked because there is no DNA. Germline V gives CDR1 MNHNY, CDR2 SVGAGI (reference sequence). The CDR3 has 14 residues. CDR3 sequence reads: CASSTGRGGDEQYF.

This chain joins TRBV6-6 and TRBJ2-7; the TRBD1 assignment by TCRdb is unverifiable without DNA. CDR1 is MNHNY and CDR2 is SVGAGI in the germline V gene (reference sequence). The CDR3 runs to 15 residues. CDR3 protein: CASSERGTGGYEQYF.

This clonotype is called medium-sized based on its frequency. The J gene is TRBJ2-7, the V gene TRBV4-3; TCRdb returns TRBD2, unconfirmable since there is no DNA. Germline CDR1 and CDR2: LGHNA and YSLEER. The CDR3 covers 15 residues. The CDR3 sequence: CASSQDSGIFYEQYF.

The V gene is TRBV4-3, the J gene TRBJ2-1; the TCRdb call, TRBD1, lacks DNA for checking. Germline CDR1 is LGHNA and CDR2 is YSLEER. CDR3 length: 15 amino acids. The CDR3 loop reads CASSEGVSSYNEQFF.

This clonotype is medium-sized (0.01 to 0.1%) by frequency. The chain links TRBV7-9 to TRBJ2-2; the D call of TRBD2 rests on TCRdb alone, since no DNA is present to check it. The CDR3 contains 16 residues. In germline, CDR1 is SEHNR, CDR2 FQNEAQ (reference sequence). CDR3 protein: CASSQTLAGWTGELFF.

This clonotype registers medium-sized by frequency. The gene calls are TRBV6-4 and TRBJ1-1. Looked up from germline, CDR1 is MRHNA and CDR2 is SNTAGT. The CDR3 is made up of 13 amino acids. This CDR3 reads CASSPDMNTEAFF.

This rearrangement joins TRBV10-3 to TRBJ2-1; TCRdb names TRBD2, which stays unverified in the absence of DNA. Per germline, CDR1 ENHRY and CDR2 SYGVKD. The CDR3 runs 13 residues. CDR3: CAIKREETNEQFF.

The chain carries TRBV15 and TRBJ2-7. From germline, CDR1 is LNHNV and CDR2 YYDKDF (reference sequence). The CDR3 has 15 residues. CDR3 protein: CATSRETGSSYEQYF. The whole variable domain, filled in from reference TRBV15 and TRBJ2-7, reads DAMVIQNPRYQVTQFGKPVTLSCSQTLNHNVMYWYQQKSSQAPKLLFHYYDKDFNNEADTPDNFQSRRPNTSFCFLDIRSPGLGDTAMYLCATSRETGSSYEQYFGPGTRLTVT.

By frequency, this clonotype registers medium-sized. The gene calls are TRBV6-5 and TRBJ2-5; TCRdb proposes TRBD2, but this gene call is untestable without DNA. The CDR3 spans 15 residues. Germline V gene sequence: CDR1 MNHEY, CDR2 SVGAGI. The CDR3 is CASSLDEGPQETQYF.

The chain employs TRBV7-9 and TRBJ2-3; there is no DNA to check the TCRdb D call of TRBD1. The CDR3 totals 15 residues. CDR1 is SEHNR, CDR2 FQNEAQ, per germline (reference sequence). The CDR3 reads CASGIPAGVTDTQYF.

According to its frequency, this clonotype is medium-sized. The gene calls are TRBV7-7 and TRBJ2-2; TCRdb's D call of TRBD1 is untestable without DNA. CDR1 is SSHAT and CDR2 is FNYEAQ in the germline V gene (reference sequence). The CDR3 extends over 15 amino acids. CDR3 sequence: CASSTGTGGVWELFF.

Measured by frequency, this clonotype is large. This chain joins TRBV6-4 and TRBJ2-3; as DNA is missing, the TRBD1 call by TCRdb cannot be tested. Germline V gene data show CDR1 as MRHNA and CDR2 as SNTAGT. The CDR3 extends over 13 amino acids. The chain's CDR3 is CASSAGGTDTQYF.

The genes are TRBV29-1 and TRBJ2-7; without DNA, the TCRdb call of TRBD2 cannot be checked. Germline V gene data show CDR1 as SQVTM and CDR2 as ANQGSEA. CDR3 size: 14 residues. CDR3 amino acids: CSVALAGEPYEQYF.

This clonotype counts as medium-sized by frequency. The chain's CDR3 is CASSERADGDIQYF. The chain links TRBV6-4 to TRBJ2-4; TCRdb's D gene call, TRBD2, goes unchecked for lack of DNA. The germline V gene has CDR1 MRHNA and CDR2 SNTAGT. The CDR3 runs 14 residues.

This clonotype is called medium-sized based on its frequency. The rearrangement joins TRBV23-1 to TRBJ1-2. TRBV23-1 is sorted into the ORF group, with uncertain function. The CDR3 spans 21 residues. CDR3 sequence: CASSHKSVGLRTRSANYGYTF.

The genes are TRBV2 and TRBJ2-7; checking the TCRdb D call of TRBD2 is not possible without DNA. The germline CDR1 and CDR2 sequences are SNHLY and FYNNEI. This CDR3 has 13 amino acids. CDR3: CASSESTRREQYF.